These 21 T cell receptor beta chains originate from one sample sequenced in a study of blood T cell repertoires in COVID-19. Profiling relied on immunoSEQ multiplex PCR, and the TCRdb table lists in-frame clones only, not all of them. The table shows hundreds of thousands of clones, with around 87% occurring only once. The sample consisted of peripheral blood. These receptors came from a woman aged 45-65 years with COVID-19, enrolled during active disease.

The chain is built from TRBV6-5 and TRBJ1-1, with D perhaps TRBD1 (6 bases). The ends were cut back, 0 bases at V and 5 bases at J, with 16 bases in the middle. The CDR3 loop spans 16 amino acids. Germline CDR1 MNHEY, CDR2 SVGAGI. The CDR3 coding sequence is TGTGCCAGCAGTTACTCAGGGGGTTATTGGGGGACTGAAGCTTTCTTT. It encodes CASSYSGGYWGTEAFF.

The rearrangement joins TRBV5-4 to TRBJ2-1, with 7 bases that match TRBD1. V trimming: 4 bases; J trimming: 4 bases; junction bases outside the gene matches: 11. This CDR3 contains 16 residues. The germline V gene has CDR1 SGHNT and CDR2 YYREEE (reference sequence). The CDR3: CASSKAVGQLYNEQFF. CDR3 DNA: TGTGCCAGCAGCAAGGCTGTGGGACAGCTATACAATGAGCAGTTCTTC.

The rearrangement joins TRBV4-1 to TRBJ1-1, with D tentatively TRBD1 (6 bases). CDR3 length: 15 residues. In germline, CDR1 is MGHRA, CDR2 YSYEKL. Trimming stripped 2 bases from V and 6 bases from J, with 16 bases between. The CDR3 DNA follows: TGCGCCAGCAGCCAAAGGGGATTAGAGGGGGCTGAAGCTTTCTTT. This codes for CASSQRGLEGAEAFF.

This rearrangement joins TRBV11-3 to TRBJ2-3; D call uncertain. The germline V gene has CDR1 SGHNT and CDR2 YENEEA. Trimming removed 6 bases from V and 3 bases from J, with 7 bases in between. CDR3 length equals 12 residues. The CDR3 nucleotides are TGTGCCAGCAGGGCGAGGACAGATACGCAGTATTTT. The encoded protein is CASRARTDTQYF.

This clone occurred a few times. This chain uses TRBV7-2 with TRBJ2-3; TRBD1 matches at 7 bases. Looked up from germline, CDR1 is SGHTA and CDR2 is FQGNSA. V lost 1 base to trimming and J lost 5 bases; unmatched junction nucleotides: 6. The length of the CDR3 is 15 residues. CDR3 coding DNA: TGTGCCAGCAGCTTAGGAGGGGGCGCAATAGATACGCAGTATTTT. Translated: CASSLGGGAIDTQYF.

V gene TRBV7-9 combines with J gene TRBJ1-2; 8 nucleotides align to TRBD1. Germline loops: CDR1 SEHNR, CDR2 FQNEAQ (reference sequence). CDR3 size: 13 residues. J lost 4 bases, V lost 5 bases, and 3 bases had no gene match. The chain's CDR3 is CASSGQGGYGYTF. DNA of the CDR3: TGTGCCAGCAGCGGACAGGGAGGCTATGGCTACACCTTC.

The chain has TRBV19 and TRBJ2-7; TRBD1 aligns across 7 bases. This CDR3 is built from 14 residues. CDR1 and CDR2 (germline): LNHDA, SQIVND (reference sequence). The junction had 8 bases not matched to a gene; V was cut back by 6 bases and J by 3 bases. The CDR3 region is CASSILDRYYEQYF. DNA for the CDR3: TGTGCCAGTAGCATACTGGACAGGTACTACGAGCAGTACTTC.

V is TRBV11-3 and J is TRBJ1-1, with D maybe TRBD1 (5 bases). The CDR3 is 14 amino acids. V lost 7 bases, J lost 1 base, and 13 bases lay in between. The V gene's germline CDR1 is SGHNT and CDR2 YENEEA. The CDR3 sequence is CASNVQATNTEAFF. The CDR3 DNA sequence: TGTGCCAGCAACGTACAGGCTACGAACACTGAAGCTTTCTTT.

This chain links TRBV30 with TRBJ1-6; TRBD1 is a possible D gene (5 bases). V lost 0 bases, J lost 10 bases, and 13 bases lay in between. Germline V gene data show CDR1 as GTSNPN and CDR2 as SVGIG (reference sequence). CDR3 length equals 14 residues. This chain's CDR3 is CAWSVQGGSSPLHF. CDR3 sequence (DNA): TGTGCCTGGAGTGTGCAGGGAGGGTCATCACCCCTCCACTTT.

This clone was recorded only once. This chain connects TRBV7-8 to TRBJ2-3; 10 bases are a match to TRBD2. V shed 5 bases and J 1 base; nucleotides not matched to a gene: 12. Germline CDR1 SGHVS, CDR2 FQNEAQ. This CDR3 is 18 amino acids long. The CDR3 DNA follows: TGTGCCAGCAGCCCCCGAGCGGGAGGGCTTAGGGGCACAGATACGCAGTATTTT. Its protein is CASSPRAGGLRGTDTQYF.

The chain employs TRBV2 and TRBJ1-2; D unresolved. CDR3 length: 13 residues. Germline V CDR1 and CDR2: SNHLY, FYNNEI. Trimming cost V 11 bases and J 5 bases, with 18 bases left between them. CDR3 in amino acids: CASRREVGYGYTF. CDR3 nucleotides: TGTGCCTCTCGAAGGGAGGTCGGTTATGGCTACACCTTC.

The V gene is TRBV30, the J gene TRBJ1-2, with 7 bases aligning to TRBD1. Germline lookup yields CDR1 GTSNPN and CDR2 SVGIG (reference sequence). The CDR3 is 16 amino acids. The junction had 17 bases not matched to a gene; V was cut back by 0 bases and J by 10 bases. CDR3 sequence (DNA): TGTGCCTGGAGTGTCAGATCTCCGAGGACAGGACAACCCTACACCTTC. Its translation is CAWSVRSPRTGQPYTF.

The chain combines TRBV5-1 with TRBJ2-7, with 9 positions matching TRBD1. The CDR3 is 15 amino acids. Trimming took 3 bases from V and 5 from J; bases not matched to a gene: 9. Germline CDR1 and CDR2: SGHRS and YFSETQ. CDR3 amino acids: CASSSTGGAGNEQYF. The CDR3 DNA follows: TGCGCCAGCAGCTCAACAGGGGGCGCGGGGAACGAGCAGTACTTC.

The V call is TRBV4-3, the J call TRBJ2-5, with D perhaps TRBD1 (6 bases). Germline CDR1 is LGHNA and CDR2 is YSLEER. Trimming stripped 1 base from V and 4 bases from J, with 16 bases between. The CDR3 length is 16 residues. The CDR3 region has the DNA TGCGCCAGCAGCCAAGTGGGACACCATGGAGGAGAGACCCAGTACTTC. As protein: CASSQVGHHGGETQYF.

The V gene is TRBV12-5, the J gene TRBJ2-1; 7 bases are a match to TRBD1. Germline V gene data show CDR1 as LGHNT and CDR2 as FRNRAP. The CDR3 consists of 11 residues. V lost 6 bases, J lost 10 bases, and 3 bases stayed unmatched. Here the CDR3 reads CASGVDREQFF. CDR3 DNA: TGTGCTAGTGGGGTGGACAGGGAGCAGTTCTTC.

The V and J genes are TRBV4-3 and TRBJ2-7; 10 bases map to TRBD2. CDR1 LGHNA and CDR2 YSLEER come from the germline V gene. The CDR3 runs 17 residues. V gave up 0 bases and J gave up 3 bases; unmatched junction bases: 8. The CDR3 is CASSQDGLASGSYEQYF. The DNA for the CDR3 is TGCGCCAGCAGCCAAGATGGGTTGGCTAGCGGGAGCTACGAGCAGTACTTC.

This chain links TRBV15 with TRBJ2-1, with 9 nucleotides matching TRBD2. Looked up from germline, CDR1 is LNHNV and CDR2 is YYDKDF (reference sequence). The CDR3 runs to 15 residues. Unmatched junction bases numbered 10, after V lost 5 bases and J lost 8 bases. This CDR3 is CATSGKGLAGDEQFF. CDR3 coding DNA: TGTGCCACCAGCGGGAAGGGACTAGCCGGCGATGAGCAGTTCTTC.

V is TRBV18 and J is TRBJ1-5; 12 nucleotides align to TRBD1. CDR1 KGHSH and CDR2 LQKENI come from the germline V gene. The CDR3 extends over 16 amino acids. V was clipped by 3 bases and J by 5 bases; unmatched bases: 5. The CDR3 is CASSPRGTGGDQPQHF. The CDR3 bases are TGTGCCAGCTCACCCCGCGGGACAGGGGGCGATCAGCCCCAGCATTTT.

This rearrangement joins TRBV5-8 to TRBJ2-1, with 9 nucleotides matching TRBD2. The germline V gene has CDR1 SGHTS and CDR2 YDEGEE. V trimming: 7 bases; J trimming: 6 bases; junction bases outside the gene matches: 14. CDR3 length: 16 residues. CDR3 amino acids: CASASPRREGTNEQFF. CDR3 nucleotides: TGTGCCAGCGCTTCCCCGAGGCGGGAGGGAACCAATGAGCAGTTCTTC.

V gene TRBV18 combines with J gene TRBJ1-1; TRBD1 agrees at 7 bases. Per the germline V gene, CDR1 is KGHSH and CDR2 is LQKENI. The CDR3 runs to 13 residues. The J segment lost 5 bases and the V segment lost 8 bases, leaving 8 bases of the junction unmatched. This chain's CDR3 is CASTNTGETEAFF. Here the CDR3 DNA reads TGTGCCAGCACCAACACAGGGGAGACTGAAGCTTTCTTT.

The V and J genes are TRBV7-7 and TRBJ2-7; TRBD2 matches 14 bases. With V trimmed by 5 bases and J by 3 bases, 12 bases remained unmatched. The germline V gene encodes CDR1 SSHAT and CDR2 FNYEAQ (reference sequence). The CDR3 sequence is 18 residues long. CDR3 sequence reads: CASSPGLAGEWGFYEQYF. CDR3 sequence (DNA): TGTGCCAGCAGCCCGGGACTAGCGGGAGAGTGGGGCTTCTACGAGCAGTACTTC.